These 10 T cell receptor beta chains were all obtained from the same sample, sequenced in a study of blood T cell repertoires in COVID-19. Measured with immunoSEQ multiplex PCR; TCRdb has only the in-frame clones, and not every one. The repertoire consists of roughly 140,000 clones, with roughly 84% occurring once and the leading ten covering roughly a tenth. Input material: peripheral blood. Source of these receptors: a man in his 60s with active or convalescent COVID-19.

The chain employs TRBV7-2 and TRBJ1-1; no clear D gene. Between the trimmed V and J ends, which lost 5 bases and 0 bases, there was a span of 7 bases. The CDR3 totals 13 residues. CDR1 is SGHTA and CDR2 is FQGNSA in the germline V gene. CDR3 sequence reads: CASSKGVNTEAFF. As DNA, the CDR3 is TGTGCCAGCAGCAAGGGAGTGAACACTGAAGCTTTCTTT.

The CDR3 protein is CASMEGDRSYNEQFF. The CDR3 DNA is TGCGCCAGCATGGAGGGAGATCGGTCCTACAATGAGCAGTTCTTC. This chain links TRBV5-1 with TRBJ2-1; D is possibly TRBD2 (6 bases). CDR1 is SGHRS and CDR2 is YFSETQ in the germline V gene. Trimming removed 6 bases from V and 1 base from J, with 14 bases in between. This CDR3 is built from 15 residues.

The rearrangement joins TRBV19 to TRBJ1-2; 11 nucleotides align to TRBD1. This CDR3 region has 15 residues. V trimming: 1 base; J trimming: 8 bases; junction bases outside the gene matches: 6. Germline V gives CDR1 LNHDA, CDR2 SQIVND (reference sequence). The CDR3 loop is CASSIGGQGGYGYTF. The CDR3, as DNA: TGTGCCAGTAGTATAGGGGGACAGGGGGGTTACGGCTACACCTTC.

This chain links TRBV6-5 with TRBJ1-2; 7 nucleotides agree with TRBD1. V shed 6 bases and J 6 bases; nucleotides not matched to a gene: 7. The germline V gene encodes CDR1 MNHEY and CDR2 SVGAGI. The CDR3 is made up of 13 amino acids. The CDR3 region is CASRTGSTDGYTF. The CDR3 DNA sequence: TGTGCCAGCAGGACAGGGTCTACGGATGGCTACACCTTC.

The J gene is TRBJ1-6, the V gene TRBV10-2; D might be TRBD1 (6 bases). The germline V and J ends were trimmed by 2 bases and 5 bases, with 10 bases remaining between them. This CDR3 has 15 amino acids. Germline V gene data show CDR1 as WSHSY and CDR2 as SAAADI. CDR3 region: CASSERDTNNSPLHF. CDR3 nucleotide sequence: TGCGCCAGCAGTGAGAGGGACACCAATAATTCACCCCTCCACTTT.

This sequence joins TRBV5-6 and TRBJ2-6; D remains ambiguous. The CDR3 is 19 residues long. V dropped 2 bases and J dropped 0 bases, with 18 bases sitting between them. Germline V gene lookup returns CDR1 SGHDT and CDR2 YYEEEE. This chain's CDR3 is CASSLEWRDFTSGANVLTF. CDR3 coding DNA: TGTGCCAGCAGCTTAGAATGGAGAGACTTTACCTCTGGGGCCAACGTCCTGACTTTC.

This clone was detected once. The chain recombines TRBV3-1 (or the pseudogene TRBV3-2) with TRBJ1-2; TRBD1 agrees at 10 bases. Germline V gives CDR1 LGHDT, CDR2 YNNKEL (reference sequence). J lost 4 bases, V lost 1 base, and 3 bases had no gene match. There are 15 residues in the CDR3. The CDR3 here is CASSQGTGGPYGYTF. The CDR3 nucleotides read TGTGCCAGCAGCCAAGGGACAGGGGGGCCCTATGGCTACACCTTC.

A few counts support this clone. V usage is TRBV5-5 and J usage is TRBJ2-3; TRBD1 aligns across 10 bases. This CDR3 has 15 residues. Germline V gene lookup returns CDR1 SGHKS and CDR2 YYEKEE (reference sequence). J gave up 5 bases and V 0 bases, and 3 bases lay outside the gene matches. The CDR3 sequence: CASSLGQGAGDTQYF. DNA of the CDR3: TGTGCCAGCAGCTTGGGACAGGGGGCCGGAGATACGCAGTATTTT.

The rearrangement joins TRBV6-2 or TRBV6-3 to TRBJ1-1; tentatively, D is TRBD1 (6 bases). Trimming took off 0 bases at V and 4 bases at J, with 9 bases between the two ends. Germline V lookup: CDR1 MNHEY, CDR2 SVGEGT. The length of the CDR3 is 14 residues. Written as DNA, the CDR3 is TGTGCCAGCAGTTACTCAGGGGGACCCACTGAAGCTTTCTTT. Translated, it gives CASSYSGGPTEAFF.

The genes are TRBV19 and TRBJ1-3, with D tentatively TRBD1 (6 bases). V lost 3 bases and J lost 11, with 14 bases in between. This CDR3 contains 13 residues. Germline CDR1 LNHDA, CDR2 SQIVND (reference sequence). CDR3 protein: CASSIEIQGPIYF. The CDR3 nucleotides read TGTGCCAGTAGTATCGAGATACAGGGCCCCATATATTTT. The full variable domain, rest sourced from reference TRBV19 and TRBJ1-3, is DGGITQSPKYLFRKEGQNVTLSCEQNLNHDAMYWYRQDPGQGLRLIYYSQIVNDFQKGDIAEGYSVSREKKESFPLTVTSAQKNPTAFYLCASSIEIQGPIYFGEGSWLTVV.